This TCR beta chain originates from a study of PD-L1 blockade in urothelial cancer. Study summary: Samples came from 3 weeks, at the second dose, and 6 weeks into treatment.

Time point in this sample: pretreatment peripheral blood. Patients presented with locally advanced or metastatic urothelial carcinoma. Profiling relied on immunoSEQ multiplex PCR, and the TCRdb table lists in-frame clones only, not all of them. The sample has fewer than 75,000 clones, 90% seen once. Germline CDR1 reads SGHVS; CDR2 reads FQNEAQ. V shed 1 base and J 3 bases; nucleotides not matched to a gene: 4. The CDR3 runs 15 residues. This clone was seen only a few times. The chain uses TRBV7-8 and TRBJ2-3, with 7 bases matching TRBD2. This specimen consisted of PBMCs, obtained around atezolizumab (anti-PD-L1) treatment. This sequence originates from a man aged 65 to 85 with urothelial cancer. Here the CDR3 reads CASSLGVGGTDTQYF. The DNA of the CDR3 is TGTGCCAGCAGCTTAGGGGTGGGGGGGACAGATACGCAGTATTTT.